The source of this T cell receptor beta chain is a study of cytomegalovirus exposure and HLA in healthy donors. Notes on the study in general: Investigators reported about 160 TCR beta chains as tied to cytomegalovirus. The authors later found HLA-associated TCR beta chains more clonally expanded than equally common others. A later analysis reportedly found fewer N-insertions in an Asian-associated ancestry cluster than the roughly 700-donor mean.

Primers for the PCR totalled 60 Vbeta and 13 Jbeta. This table comes from immunoSEQ multiplex PCR, and its TCRdb copy is limited to in-frame clones, with some not included. Of about 90,000 clones in the sample, 50% to 75% were seen once. The CDR3 is made up of 15 amino acids. Germline values: CDR1 LNHNV, CDR2 YYDKDF (reference sequence). Trimming stripped 0 bases from V and 0 bases from J, with 6 bases between. Healthy bone marrow donors supplied every sample. About this clone: The antigen is unknown.

The specimen sequenced was PBMCs. The receptor comes from a man younger than 45 in good health and CMV-seronegative. The gene calls are TRBV15 and TRBJ1-3; D not resolved. The CDR3 region has the DNA TGTGCCACCAGCAGAGATAGTAGCTCTGGAAACACCATATATTTT. Protein product: CATSRDSSSGNTIYF.